The rows below give T cell receptor beta chains drawn from one sample of a study of cytomegalovirus exposure and HLA in healthy donors. Assay used: immunoSEQ multiplex PCR; TCRdb lists only in-frame clones, some missing. The sample has 130,000 or so clones, approximately 87% seen once. Source material: PBMCs. The receptors were gathered from a woman aged 25 to 39 in good health and CMV-seronegative. Each CDR3 is given with its conserved first and last residue. The order of the fields is D gene, J gene, clone size, V gene, CDR3 protein, CDR3 DNA. D genes are given only for firm matches. The size of a clone is reported for some rows only, either as once, few or many, or as a class for expanded clones.

- TRBJ1-1 - TRBV19 CASSIAGAGNTEAFF TGTGCCAGTAGTATCGCAGGGGCCGGGAACACTGAAGCTTTCTTT
- TRBJ2-3 - TRBV19 CASSIGYSATDTQYF TGTGCCAGTAGTATCGGGTACTCAGCAACAGATACGCAGTATTTT
- TRBJ1-2 - TRBV29-1 CSVSKTGTSYTF TGCAGCGTGTCCAAGACAGGAACTTCGTACACCTTC
TRBD1 TRBJ2-2 - TRBV7-9 CASSLYGSGGNTGELFF TGTGCCAGCAGCTTATATGGGTCAGGGGGAAACACCGGGGAGCTGTTTTTT
TRBD1 TRBJ2-7 - TRBV5-6 CASSPGTVYEQYF TGTGCCAGCAGCCCAGGGACAGTCTACGAGCAGTACTTC
TRBD1 TRBJ1-6 - TRBV10-3 CAISESRGGTANSPLHF TGTGCCATCAGTGAGTCAAGGGGTGGGACAGCTAATTCACCCCTCCACTTT
- TRBJ2-7 once TRBV6-1 CASSAGFYEQYF TGTGCCAGCAGCGCAGGTTTCTACGAGCAGTACTTC
TRBD2 TRBJ2-7 - TRBV25-1 CASSATSGRAPYEQYF TGTGCCAGCAGTGCGACTAGCGGGAGGGCCCCCTACGAGCAGTACTTC
TRBD2 TRBJ2-7 - TRBV5-1 CASSLTSGSKTRIPEQYF TGCGCCAGCAGCTTAACTAGCGGGAGCAAGACCCGCATCCCCGAGCAGTACTTC
TRBD2 TRBJ2-7 - TRBV6-5 CASSYSWTSGKVDF TGTGCCAGCAGTTACTCGTGGACTAGCGGCAAGGTGGACTTC
TRBD2 TRBJ2-1 - TRBV10-3 CAISESGLAGGNEQFF TGTGCCATCAGTGAGTCCGGACTAGCGGGAGGCAATGAGCAGTTCTTC
- TRBJ1-1 - TRBV7-2 CASSLDFNTEAFF TGTGCCAGCAGCTTAGACTTTAACACTGAAGCTTTCTTT
- TRBJ2-3 - TRBV7-9 CASSLGGMDTQYF TGTGCCAGCAGCTTGGGGGGAATGGATACGCAGTATTTT
- TRBJ2-1 once TRBV28 CASSLGGNEQFF TGTGCCAGCAGCCTAGGTGGAAATGAGCAGTTCTTC
TRBD1 TRBJ2-5 once TRBV7-3 CASSPTGGEETQYF TGTGCCAGCAGCCCGACAGGGGGCGAAGAGACCCAGTACTTC
TRBD1 TRBJ2-7 - TRBV7-9 CASSSDDRGHYEQYF TGTGCCAGCAGCTCAGATGACAGGGGCCACTACGAGCAGTACTTC
TRBD2 TRBJ2-2 - TRBV30 CAWTGGAYTGELFF TGTGCCTGGACCGGGGGGGCGTACACCGGGGAGCTGTTTTTT
- TRBJ2-2 once TRBV28 CASSLMQGTYGELFF TGTGCCAGCAGTTTAATGCAGGGAACATACGGGGAGCTGTTTTTT
- TRBJ1-1 - TRBV5-1 CASSPGQGEAFF TGCGCCAGCAGCCCGGGCCAGGGGGAAGCTTTCTTT
- TRBJ1-1 - TRBV2 CASSQGVWEAFF TGTGCCAGCAGCCAAGGGGTATGGGAAGCTTTCTTT
TRBD1 TRBJ2-3 - TRBV7-8 CASSFRDRTSTDTQYF TGTGCCAGCAGCTTCCGGGACAGAACTAGCACAGATACGCAGTATTTT
TRBD1 TRBJ2-3 - TRBV27 CASSPRTGRTDTQYF TGTGCCAGCAGTCCCCGGACAGGACGCACAGATACGCAGTATTTT
- TRBJ2-1 - TRBV19 CASSPTGSGLTYNEQFF TGTGCCAGTAGCCCCACGGGTAGCGGCCTAACCTACAATGAGCAGTTCTTC
- TRBJ2-7 few TRBV5-6 CASSAGLSSYEQYF TGTGCCAGCAGCGCAGGACTAAGCTCCTACGAGCAGTACTTC
TRBD2 TRBJ2-5 - TRBV7-2 CASALAGGETQYF TGTGCCAGCGCCCTTGCGGGAGGAGAGACCCAGTACTTC
- TRBJ1-3 - TRBV7-9 CASIPNRASSGNTIYF TGTGCCAGCATTCCAAACAGGGCGAGCTCTGGAAACACCATATATTTT
TRBD2 TRBJ2-3 - TRBV18 CASSPNERGPVSDTQYF TGTGCCAGCTCACCAAACGAGCGGGGGCCGGTCTCAGATACGCAGTATTTT
- TRBJ1-5 - TRBV28 CASSLLNQPQHF TGTGCCAGCAGTTTACTTAATCAGCCCCAGCATTTT
TRBD2 TRBJ2-5 few TRBV28 CASSFPEGLAGGWQETQYF TGTGCCAGCAGCTTCCCAGAGGGACTAGCGGGGGGATGGCAAGAGACCCAGTACTTC